This T cell receptor beta chain was observed in a study of blood T cell repertoires in COVID-19. The overall study: T cells, B-cell-depleted T cells, or PBMCs provided the cDNA or gDNA that served as material.

In the authors' workflow: Reference gene primer amplification gave estimated nucleated cell counts. Libraries were prepared by immunoSEQ multiplex PCR; TCRdb keeps only in-frame clonotypes and omits some of them. That table furnishes V, J and clone size, whereas the DNA furnished D and trimming. The sample gives roughly 230,000 clones, approximately 91% of which show up once; around 0.86% is in the top ten. Seattle researchers signed up patients amid active infection and tracked them longitudinally. The clonotype was recovered from a man aged 30 to 45 with COVID-19, enrolled during active disease. The sample was peripheral blood.

CDR3 in amino acids: CASSLMGQGAEQFF. CDR3 DNA: TGTGCCAGCAGCTTAATGGGGCAGGGGGCTGAGCAGTTCTTC. This chain connects TRBV7-2 to TRBJ2-1; 8 nucleotides line up with TRBD1. With V trimmed by 2 bases and J by 9 bases, 6 bases remained unmatched. The germline CDR1 and CDR2 sequences are SGHTA and FQGNSA. The CDR3 runs to 14 residues.